The 30 T cell receptor beta chains below all came from one sample that was sequenced in a study of spatial heterogeneity in lung cancer. TCRdb called the 5' RACE reads again in MiXCR, with one record for every CDR3 protein. The data show 95,000 to 120,000 distinct CDR3 sequences, with more than 10% seen just once and approximately 24% held by the top ten. Time point: blood at routine non-recurrence follow-up after resection. This specimen was PBMCs, taken at follow-up. The receptors shown here come from a female donor with early-stage non-small cell lung cancer.

The chain employs TRBV27 and TRBJ2-1, with TRBD2 as a possible D gene (6 bases). The CDR3 has 15 residues. Looked up from germline, CDR1 is MNHEY and CDR2 is SMNVEV (reference sequence). Trimming removed 5 bases at V and 3 bases at J, with 14 bases between. CDR3 DNA: TGTGCCAGCAGTCCGGAGGGCCCATTCTACAATGAGCAGTTCTTC. Encoded protein: CASSPEGPFYNEQFF.

This clonotype has a count of ten or more. The rearrangement joins TRBV12-3 or TRBV12-4 to TRBJ2-3; D unclear. V lost 2 bases and J 4 bases, leaving 7 bases between the germline ends. CDR3 length: 13 amino acids. This CDR3 reads CASSLSRADTQYF. The CDR3 DNA is TGTGCCAGCAGTTTATCAAGGGCAGATACGCAGTATTTT.

V and J are TRBV7-2 and TRBJ1-6; no reliable D call. The CDR3 has 13 amino acids. Trimming took 1 base from V and 13 from J, leaving 11 bases between them. Germline assignment: CDR1 SGHTA and CDR2 FQGNSA. CDR3 region: CASSLGADLPLHF. CDR3 nucleotide sequence: TGTGCCAGCAGCTTAGGGGCGGATTTGCCCCTCCACTTT.

The CDR3 sequence is CASSQGAGQTVTEAFF. The CDR3 region has the DNA TGTGCCAGCAGCCAAGGGGCCGGACAGACTGTCACTGAAGCTTTCTTT. V and J are TRBV3-1 and TRBJ1-1; tentatively, D is TRBD1 (6 bases). The germline CDR1 and CDR2 sequences are LGHDT and YNNKEL (reference sequence). There are 16 residues in the CDR3. The ends were cut back, 1 base at V and 4 bases at J, with 16 bases in the middle.

This chain links TRBV6-1 with TRBJ2-7; no definite D call. Germline lookup yields CDR1 MNHNS and CDR2 SASEGT. This CDR3 is 13 amino acids long. V was shortened by 0 bases and J by 5 bases, with 8 bases between the two germline ends. As DNA, the CDR3 is TGTGCCAGCAGTGAAGCTTGGAAGAACGAGCAGTACGTC. Encoded protein: CASSEAWKNEQYV.

This clonotype showed up just a few times. This chain joins TRBV7-4 and TRBJ2-1; the D gene is possibly TRBD1 (6 bases). V dropped 3 bases and J dropped 3 bases, with 15 bases sitting between them. The CDR3 length is 16 residues. CDR1 is SGHVT, CDR2 SQSDAQ, per germline. The CDR3 loop is CASSFPGAKYYNEQFF. For the CDR3, the DNA is TGTGCCAGCAGCTTCCCAGGGGCAAAGTACTACAATGAGCAGTTCTTC.

This clonotype was counted at least ten times. The chain carries TRBV6-5 and TRBJ2-2; D not certain. From germline, CDR1 is MNHEY and CDR2 SVGAGI. This CDR3 contains 12 residues. V shed 5 bases and J shed 4 bases, with 5 bases lying between them. CDR3 sequence reads: CASSGSTGELFF. The CDR3, as DNA: TGTGCCAGCAGTGGTTCCACCGGGGAGCTGTTTTTT.

This clonotype was detected ten times or more. The J gene is TRBJ2-7, the V gene TRBV27, with 8 bases aligning to TRBD1. The CDR3 spans 16 residues. Trimming cost V 0 bases and J 1 base; bases outside gene matches: 5. The germline V gene encodes CDR1 MNHEY and CDR2 SMNVEV (reference sequence). The CDR3 region has the DNA TGTGCCAGCAGTTTATCCTGGACAGGGAGGTCCTACGAGCAGTACTTC. Translation gives CASSLSWTGRSYEQYF.

The V call is TRBV28, the J call TRBJ1-1, with unresolved D. Germline CDR1 and CDR2: MDHEN and SYDVKM. The CDR3 runs to 14 residues. Between the trimmed V and J ends, which lost 2 bases and 2 bases, there was a span of 9 bases. The CDR3 sequence: CASSLGSVNTEAFF. The CDR3, as DNA: TGTGCCAGCAGTTTAGGAAGCGTAAACACTGAAGCTTTCTTT.

This clonotype was observed many times. The chain recombines TRBV28 with TRBJ1-6; tentatively, D is TRBD1 (5 bases). Trimming took 7 bases from V and 9 from J, leaving 13 bases between them. This CDR3 is 13 amino acids long. Germline CDR1 is MDHEN and CDR2 is SYDVKM. CDR3 sequence reads: CASTLRGSSPLHF. In DNA, the CDR3 is TGTGCCAGCACCCTAAGGGGAAGTTCACCCCTCCACTTT.

V usage is TRBV5-4 and J usage is TRBJ2-1, with a weak D call TRBD1 (6 bases). CDR3 size: 15 residues. The germline gives CDR1 SGHNT, CDR2 YYREEE (reference sequence). Trimming stripped 2 bases from V and 9 bases from J, with 18 bases between. For the CDR3, the DNA is TGTGCCAGCAGCTTCGCCGGGACAACAGTCCGTGAGCAGTTCTTC. This sequence encodes CASSFAGTTVREQFF.

This clonotype was recorded at least ten times. This sequence joins TRBV11-2 and TRBJ2-4; 7 nucleotides line up with TRBD2. Per germline, CDR1 SGHAT and CDR2 FQNNGV. Unmatched junction bases numbered 15, after V lost 5 bases and J lost 8 bases. The CDR3 extends over 16 amino acids. CDR3 DNA sequence: TGTGCCAGCAGCCCTTGGCGGGAGCGGAGTTTGTACATTCAGTACTTC. It codes for CASSPWRERSLYIQYF. The complete variable domain, with remaining parts taken from reference TRBV11-2 and TRBJ2-4, reads EAGVAQSPRYKIIEKRQSVAFWCNPISGHATLYWYQQILGQGPKLLIQFQNNGVVDDSQLPKDRFSAERLKGVDSTLKIQPAKLEDSAVYLCASSPWRERSLYIQYFGAGTRLSVL.

CDR3 in amino acids: CASRPGQGTVYEQYF. The CDR3 DNA follows: TGTGCCAGCAGACCCGGACAGGGAACAGTCTACGAGCAGTACTTC. The V gene is TRBV12-3 or TRBV12-4, the J gene TRBJ2-7, with 8 positions matching TRBD1. J lost 3 bases, V lost 6 bases, and 10 bases had no gene match. The CDR3 sequence is 15 residues long.

This clonotype was detected only a few times. V is TRBV7-3 and J is TRBJ2-3; D is undetermined. V lost 3 bases to trimming and J lost 2 bases, with 6 bases between them. CDR3 length: 13 amino acids. Germline-derived CDR1 and CDR2 are SGHTA and FQGTGA. The CDR3 region is CASSFGYTDTQYF. The CDR3 nucleotides read TGTGCCAGCAGCTTTGGGTACACAGATACGCAGTATTTT.

This clonotype came up a few times. The chain couples TRBV28 to TRBJ2-7, with a weak D call TRBD1 (6 bases). The CDR3 has 14 amino acids. Trimming removed 8 bases at V and 4 bases at J, with 18 bases between. From germline, CDR1 is MDHEN and CDR2 SYDVKM. The CDR3 loop is CASVAQGHLYEQYF. CDR3 DNA: TGTGCCAGCGTAGCCCAGGGACACCTTTACGAGCAGTACTTC.

This clonotype was recorded a few times. The chain carries TRBV27 and TRBJ2-3; 10 bases align to TRBD2. The germline V gene encodes CDR1 MNHEY and CDR2 SMNVEV (reference sequence). The CDR3 is made up of 13 amino acids. J was trimmed by 11 bases and V by 5 bases; bases with no gene match: 7. CDR3 residues: CASSTLAGERQYF. As DNA, the CDR3 is TGTGCCAGCAGTACCCTAGCGGGAGAGAGGCAGTATTTT.

This clonotype was picked up a small number of times. The rearrangement uses TRBV3-1 and TRBJ1-1; possible D gene TRBD1, 6 bases. Trimming shortened V by 5 bases and J by 6 bases, and 13 bases separated the two germline ends. The CDR3 runs to 13 residues. Germline V lookup: CDR1 LGHDT, CDR2 YNNKEL (reference sequence). For the CDR3, the DNA is TGTGCCAGCAGCGAAGGGGGGCTCGCTGAAGCTTTCTTT. This sequence encodes CASSEGGLAEAFF.

The rearrangement joins TRBV30 to TRBJ2-3; weak D call: TRBD2 (5 bases). The CDR3 covers 12 residues. Between the trimmed V and J ends, which lost 4 bases and 7 bases, there was a span of 12 bases. Germline CDR1 and CDR2: GTSNPN and SVGIG (reference sequence). CDR3 loop: CAWTAGPNTQYF. The DNA for the CDR3 is TGTGCCTGGACGGCGGGCCCGAATACGCAGTATTTT.

This clonotype has a handful of counts. The genes are TRBV12-3 or TRBV12-4 and TRBJ1-1; D is unresolved. Trimming took off 7 bases at V and 11 bases at J, with 20 bases between the two ends. The CDR3 sequence is 13 residues long. In DNA form, the CDR3 reads TGTGCCAGCACCGAGTTACTCTCAGCTAACGCTTTCTTT. This sequence encodes CASTELLSANAFF.

J is TRBJ2-5 and V is TRBV14; TRBD2 agrees at 7 bases. Germline-derived CDR1 and CDR2 are SGHDN and FVKESK. The CDR3 runs 18 residues. J lost 2 bases, V lost 2 bases, and 14 bases had no gene match. The CDR3 DNA follows: TGTGCCAGCAGCCAAAGGTCGCTAGCGGATAACCCTCAAGAGACCCAGTACTTC. Translation: CASSQRSLADNPQETQYF.

The chain couples TRBV7-8 to TRBJ1-3; TRBD1 matches 7 bases. V shed 6 bases, J shed 0 bases, and the junction held 5 bases outside the gene matches. Germline values: CDR1 SGHVS, CDR2 FQNEAQ. This CDR3 has 15 residues. The CDR3 DNA follows: TGTGCCAGCAGGGACAGGCGCAGCTCTGGAAACACCATATATTTT. Protein product: CASRDRRSSGNTIYF.

This clonotype was seen more than once but under ten times. J is TRBJ1-1 and V is TRBV16; D uncertain. With 1 base removed from V and 1 base from J, the gap between germline ends came to 7 bases. CDR3 length: 14 amino acids. The V gene's germline CDR1 is KGHSY and CDR2 FQNENV. The CDR3 protein is CASSQFLSNTEAFF. CDR3 sequence (DNA): TGTGCCAGCAGCCAATTTTTGTCGAACACTGAAGCTTTCTTT.

This chain joins TRBV12-3 or TRBV12-4 and TRBJ1-3; no clear D. The V gene lost 0 bases and the J gene lost 1 base, with 7 bases spanning the gap. The CDR3 is made up of 15 amino acids. The CDR3 nucleotides are TGTGCCAGCAGTTTAGCAGGGCCATCTGGAAACACCATATATTTT. It is translated as CASSLAGPSGNTIYF.

This clonotype was seen at least ten times. The chain has TRBV4-2 and TRBJ1-3, with D uncertain. Germline CDR1 and CDR2: LGHNA and YNFKEQ. The CDR3 extends over 17 amino acids. Between the trimmed V and J ends, which lost 0 bases and 0 bases, there was a span of 12 bases. CDR3 in amino acids: CASSQDLQQRSGNTIYF. The CDR3 DNA sequence: TGTGCCAGCAGCCAAGATTTACAACAGCGCTCTGGAAACACCATATATTTT.

This clonotype was seen repeatedly, ten times or more. The chain recombines TRBV4-3 with TRBJ2-5; no clear D. The ends were cut back, 5 bases at V and 1 base at J, with 8 bases in the middle. The CDR3 is made up of 13 amino acids. Germline V lookup: CDR1 LGHNA, CDR2 YSLEER. The CDR3 spells CASSVAFQETQYF. The CDR3 DNA sequence: TGCGCCAGCAGCGTGGCTTTCCAAGAGACCCAGTACTTC.

The chain uses TRBV7-9 and TRBJ1-5; D possibly corresponds to TRBD1 (6 bases). The CDR3 covers 12 residues. CDR1 SEHNR and CDR2 FQNEAQ come from the germline V gene (reference sequence). V lost 4 bases and J lost 7, with 8 bases in between. The CDR3 DNA is TGTGCCAGCAGCTCAGGGGAACAGCCCCAGCATTTT. It translates to CASSSGEQPQHF.

The rearrangement joins TRBV20-1 to TRBJ1-1; D remains ambiguous. Germline V gene lookup returns CDR1 DFQATT and CDR2 SNEGSKA (reference sequence). V was shortened by 4 bases and J by 13 bases, with 16 bases between the two germline ends. The CDR3 length is 11 residues. CDR3 DNA sequence: TGCAGTGCTACCCAAGGACCCGTACTTTTCTTT. It is translated as CSATQGPVLFF.

This clonotype occurred a few times. The CDR3 coding sequence is TGTGCCAGCTCACCAGATCTAGCGGCCACAGATACGCAGTATTTT. Translation: CASSPDLAATDTQYF. The chain carries TRBV18 and TRBJ2-3; 7 nucleotides match TRBD2. CDR3 size: 15 residues. V lost 2 bases to trimming and J lost 2 bases; unmatched junction nucleotides: 4. Per the germline V gene, CDR1 is KGHSH and CDR2 is LQKENI.

The V gene is TRBV20-1, the J gene TRBJ2-7; D is possibly TRBD1 (7 bases). Germline lookup yields CDR1 DFQATT and CDR2 SNEGSKA (reference sequence). CDR3 size: 14 residues. Trimming pared 2 bases from V and 3 bases from J, leaving 14 bases between. As DNA, the CDR3 is TGCAGTGCTAGACGGCCAGGGGGGAACTACGAGCAGTACTTC. Its protein product is CSARRPGGNYEQYF.

J is TRBJ1-2 and V is TRBV28, with D unresolved. V lost 3 bases to trimming and J lost 0 bases, with 5 bases between them. The CDR3 sequence is 13 residues long. Looked up from germline, CDR1 is MDHEN and CDR2 is SYDVKM. DNA for the CDR3: TGTGCCAGCAGTTTGGTTACTAACTATGGCTACACCTTC. It encodes CASSLVTNYGYTF.